Sequencing of this TCR beta chain was carried out in a study of PD-L1 blockade in urothelial cancer. Study-level background: Dosed intravenously at 1,200 mg every 3 weeks, atezolizumab was initiated by patients at some point between 2012 and 2014. Male sex and bladder-origin urothelial cancer characterized twenty-five of the 29 patients. The median T cell count in blood samples was more than 110,000.

This CDR3 is built from 11 residues. Between the trimmed V and J ends, which lost 4 bases and 6 bases, there was a span of 4 bases. Germline V lookup: CDR1 LNHDA, CDR2 SQIVND (reference sequence). Spike-ins of synthetic TCR analog templates went into each PCR. The table came from immunoSEQ multiplex PCR; TCRdb's copy has only in-frame clones and leaves some out. The sample lists about 81,000 clones; around nine tenths were seen once. The chain uses TRBV19 and TRBJ2-1; no clear D gene. The source was PBMCs, collected around atezolizumab (anti-PD-L1) treatment. This sequence originates from a man aged 60 to 75 with urothelial cancer. The CDR3 protein is CASSTFNEQFF. The CDR3 bases are TGTGCCAGTAGTACTTTCAATGAGCAGTTCTTC. The variable domain in full, with the rest retrieved from reference TRBV19 and TRBJ2-1, is DGGITQSPKYLFRKEGQNVTLSCEQNLNHDAMYWYRQDPGQGLRLIYYSQIVNDFQKGDIAEGYSVSREKKESFPLTVTSAQKNPTAFYLCASSTFNEQFFGPGTRLTVL.